This TCR beta chain was captured by sequencing in a study of blood T cell repertoires in COVID-19 (dated by TCRdb to the early 2020s). For context, the study as a whole: Samples from collaborators originated in the United States, Italy and Spain and spanned both the acute and convalescent phases of COVID-19. The samples were drawn from two sources: the first 160 participants of the ongoing ImmuneRACE study, and 1,000 to 1,500 subjects contributed by 6 global collaborators. Where HLA class I and class II types were available, the types were taken from metadata supplied by the sample provider, not from assay-based typing. Deeply sampled blood TCRbeta repertoires from subjects exposed to, actively infected with, or recovered from COVID-19 were included in the dataset. The material from the prospective study consisted of cDNA or gDNA derived from T cells, B-cell-depleted T cells, or PBMCs. A de-identified subject ID, COVID-19 status, age in years and sex were almost always included in the sample metadata. The repertoires were released in a freely available public database intended as a resource for research on the immune response to SARS-CoV-2. What the research found in general, with its limitations: The quantity of clinical and demographic metadata differed by source and by participant and was supplied without curation.

The immunoSEQ Assay, a bias-controlled multiplex PCR, was used to amplify TCRbeta CDR3 regions from genomic DNA. The study's processing was this. Nucleated cell counts per sample were estimated from amplification of reference gene primers within the assay. Sequence reads were collapsed and filtered to measure the absolute abundance of every unique TCRbeta CDR3 rearrangement. Productive Simpson clonality was computed per sample as the square root of Simpson's diversity index over productive rearrangements. TCRdb obtained this table from immuneACCESS and retained in-frame rearrangements with V and J assigned. These tables miss some clones; where compared with another copy, unresolved V genes account for less than half of the shortfall, and the remainder is unexplained. That table gives V, J and clone size, and the DNA gave D and trimming. This sample comprises just over 250,000 clones, over 70% of them detected only once. Together, the top ten hold roughly 10% of the sample.

One collaborating source in Seattle enrolled patients during active infection and followed them longitudinally through the course of disease. Each collaborating institution followed its own protocols to collect whole blood in K2EDTA tubes. For TCRbeta analysis, collaborator samples were shipped as frozen whole blood, as isolated PBMCs, or as DNA extracted from either sample type. In regard to this clone: Its antigen specificity is not known. The input lacks base qualities; no much larger clone sits a single base away.

Germline trimming amounts to 4 bases on V and 5 bases on J, with 7 as the count of junction bases outside the gene matches. The germline V gene supplies CDR1 SGHRS and CDR2 YFSETQ. Its CDR3 holds 14 amino acids, cysteine through phenylalanine. Only the CDR3 part of the read is kept: 42 bases, read in frame from the first base. The clonotype was recovered from a woman in her 70s with COVID-19, enrolled during active disease. Sequencing was done on a sample of peripheral blood. The sequence joins TRBV5-1 to TRBJ2-3, and TRBD1 aligns with 7 junction nucleotides. The DNA is as follows: TGCGCCAGCAGCCCTAGACAGGGTGGAGATACGCAGTATTTT. The translation is CASSPRQGGDTQYF. With all but the CDR3 taken from the reference TRBV5-1 and TRBJ2-3 genes, the full variable domain is: KAGVTQTPRYLIKTRGQQVTLSCSPISGHRSVSWYQQTPGQGLQFLFEYFSETQRNKGNFPGRFSGRQFSNSRSEMNVSTLELGDSALYLCASSPRQGGDTQYFGPGTRLTVL.